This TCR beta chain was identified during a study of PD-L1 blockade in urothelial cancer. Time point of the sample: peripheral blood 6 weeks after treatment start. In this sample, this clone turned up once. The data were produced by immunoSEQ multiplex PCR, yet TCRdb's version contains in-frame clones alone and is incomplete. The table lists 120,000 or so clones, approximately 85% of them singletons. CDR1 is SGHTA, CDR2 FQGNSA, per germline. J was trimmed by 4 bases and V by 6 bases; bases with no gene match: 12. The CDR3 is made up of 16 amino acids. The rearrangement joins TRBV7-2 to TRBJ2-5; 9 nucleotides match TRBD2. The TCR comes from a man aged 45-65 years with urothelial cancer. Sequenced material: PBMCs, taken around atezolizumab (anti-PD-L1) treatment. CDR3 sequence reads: CASSSYSGSGVETQYF. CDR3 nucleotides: TGTGCCAGCAGTTCCTATAGCGGGAGTGGGGTAGAGACCCAGTACTTC.